A single sample is the source of the 11 T cell receptor beta chains below, sequenced in a study of T cell responses to AZD1222 COVID-19 vaccine. TCRdb keeps only in-frame clones here, not all; method: immunoSEQ multiplex PCR. Here the sample spans 100,000 to 130,000 clones, 87% being singletons. The sequencing here drew on peripheral blood, taken on day 0 of AZD1222 vaccination. The receptors originated from an adult in good health.

This chain uses TRBV13 with TRBJ2-5; TRBD1 or TRBD2 may be the D gene (5 bases each). CDR1 and CDR2 from the germline V gene are PRHDT and FYEKMQ (reference sequence). The CDR3 extends over 16 amino acids. The ends were cut back, 3 bases at V and 2 bases at J, with 16 bases in the middle. The CDR3 region is CASSFTSPRAQETQYF. Written as DNA, the CDR3 is TGTGCCAGCAGCTTCACTAGTCCCAGGGCACAAGAGACCCAGTACTTC.

For the CDR3, the DNA is TGTGCCAGCAGTGGCCACAGTTCGGAGAACTATGGCTACACCTTC. Translation gives CASSGHSSENYGYTF. The gene calls are TRBV2 and TRBJ1-2; D is undetermined. Germline V CDR1 and CDR2: SNHLY, FYNNEI. The CDR3 is made up of 15 amino acids. Deletions cut 4 bases from V and 2 bases from J, with 14 bases between.

This clone was counted between two and nine times. V gene TRBV2 combines with J gene TRBJ1-2, with D unclear. Looked up from germline, CDR1 is SNHLY and CDR2 is FYNNEI. V lost 3 bases and J lost 3, with 11 bases in between. This CDR3 has 14 residues. CDR3 DNA sequence: TGTGCCAGCAGTGAGCTAGGACTATACTATGGCTACACCTTC. It translates to CASSELGLYYGYTF.

In this sample, this clone turned up a few times. This chain uses TRBV28 with TRBJ1-1; the match to TRBD1 covers 10 bases. The CDR3 runs 15 residues. Per germline, CDR1 MDHEN and CDR2 SYDVKM. Losses at the gene ends were 5 bases for V and 5 bases for J; bases not matched to a gene: 8. The CDR3 reads CASSPPGTGATEAFF. The CDR3 coding sequence is TGTGCCAGCAGTCCCCCGGGGACAGGGGCGACTGAAGCTTTCTTT.

This chain joins TRBV5-1 and TRBJ1-1, with D possibly being TRBD1 (5 bases). Germline values: CDR1 SGHRS, CDR2 YFSETQ. V was cut by 2 bases and J by 6 bases, with 17 bases left in between. The CDR3 contains 15 residues. The CDR3 nucleotides read TGCGCCAGCAGCTTAATTTATGGGGCTGGCTCTGAAGCTTTCTTT. Protein sequence: CASSLIYGAGSEAFF.

The V call is TRBV6-5, the J call TRBJ2-2; D is unclear. Germline V gives CDR1 MNHEY, CDR2 SVGAGI. The CDR3 extends over 12 amino acids. V lost 7 bases and J 0 bases, leaving 3 bases between the germline ends. CDR3 coding DNA: TGTGCCAGCACAGCGAACACCGGGGAGCTGTTTTTT. Amino acids: CASTANTGELFF.

The chain combines TRBV5-1 with TRBJ1-1; 7 bases match TRBD1. Germline values: CDR1 SGHRS, CDR2 YFSETQ. The CDR3 totals 16 residues. J gave up 1 base and V 4 bases, and 10 bases lay outside the gene matches. Here the CDR3 reads CASSTYRGSANTEAFF. The CDR3 coding sequence is TGCGCCAGCAGCACGTACAGGGGTTCCGCGAACACTGAAGCTTTCTTT.

This clone appeared a few times. The CDR3 DNA is TGTGCCAGTAGCCCAGGGGGAGAGGCTGAAAAACTGTTTTTT. As protein: CASSPGGEAEKLFF. This chain links TRBV19 with TRBJ1-4; 7 nucleotides match TRBD1. CDR1 is LNHDA, CDR2 SQIVND, per germline (reference sequence). V gave up 6 bases and J gave up 7 bases; unmatched junction bases: 8. The CDR3 runs 14 residues.

This sequence joins TRBV19 and TRBJ1-2; maybe TRBD1 (6 bases). CDR1 and CDR2 (germline): LNHDA, SQIVND (reference sequence). V dropped 8 bases and J dropped 4 bases, with 20 bases sitting between them. The CDR3 runs 15 residues. In nucleotides, the CDR3 is TGTGCCAGTCTGCCTGGGTGGGGGGCGACCTATGGCTACACCTTC. Its translation: CASLPGWGATYGYTF.

The chain links TRBV11-2 to TRBJ2-3, with D perhaps matching TRBD1 (7 bases). This CDR3 has 16 amino acids. V shed 1 base and J shed 1 base, with 12 bases lying between them. Germline CDR1 and CDR2: SGHAT and FQNNGV. The CDR3, as DNA: TGTGCCAGCAGCTTAGGGGGCAGGGGGGGCACAGATACGCAGTATTTT. It codes for CASSLGGRGGTDTQYF.

The chain has TRBV29-1 and TRBJ1-1; D perhaps matches TRBD1 (5 bases). Trimming left V 8 bases short and J 8 bases short, with 15 bases between. CDR3 length equals 11 residues. Germline V lookup: CDR1 SQVTM, CDR2 ANQGSEA. As DNA, the CDR3 is TGCAGCCACTTGATATGGGGGGAAGCTTTCTTT. Translated: CSHLIWGEAFF.